Each of the 22 T cell receptor beta chains below was sequenced from the same sample in a study of blood T cells in healthy people across ages. It was with a sample-barcoded 5' primer and a J-beta primer mix that a second PCR of about 7 to 12 cycles was run. TCRdb called the 5' RACE reads again in MiXCR, with one record for every CDR3 protein. The data contain 850,000 or so distinct CDR3 sequences, 29% of them seen just once; the ten biggest clones take up 15% to 20%. Sample: blood. The receptors were sampled from an elderly woman in good health.

The chain links TRBV5-1 to TRBJ2-3, with a weak D call TRBD2 (6 bases). CDR3 length: 12 amino acids. The germline gives CDR1 SGHRS, CDR2 YFSETQ. The CDR3 here is CAHPPGADTQYF. DNA for the CDR3: TGCGCTCATCCTCCGGGAGCAGATACGCAGTATTTT.

CDR3 region: CASSLVGGSESYEQYF. The CDR3 DNA follows: TGTGCCAGCAGCTTAGTCGGCGGGAGTGAGTCCTACGAGCAGTACTTC. The rearrangement uses TRBV7-9 and TRBJ2-7; 7 bases map to TRBD2. This CDR3 has 16 amino acids. V lost 1 base, J lost 1 base, and 7 bases stayed unmatched. CDR1 and CDR2 (germline): SEHNR, FQNEAQ (reference sequence).

At least ten counts were recorded for this clonotype. V usage is TRBV10-1 and J usage is TRBJ2-7, with D tentatively TRBD1 or TRBD2 (7 bases each). V was shortened by 6 bases and J by 6 bases, with 18 bases between the two germline ends. CDR3 length: 14 residues. Germline V gene lookup returns CDR1 WNHNN and CDR2 SYGVQD (reference sequence). The CDR3 is CASSRSQGRGEQYF. CDR3 DNA sequence: TGCGCCAGCAGCCGGTCACAGGGGAGGGGCGAGCAGTACTTC.

The table lists this clonotype with a few counts. The rearrangement joins TRBV6-5 to TRBJ1-6; 7 bases align to TRBD1. Germline V gene data show CDR1 as MNHEY and CDR2 as SVGAGI. This CDR3 contains 14 residues. The V and J ends lost 6 bases and 8 bases, in that order; junction bases with no gene match: 7. The CDR3: CASRNQGGHSPLHF. In DNA form, the CDR3 reads TGTGCCAGCAGAAACCAGGGGGGACATTCACCCCTCCACTTT.

This clonotype appeared many times. This rearrangement joins TRBV3-1 to TRBJ2-3; D is unresolved. Germline lookup yields CDR1 LGHDT and CDR2 YNNKEL (reference sequence). V was pared by 6 bases and J by 3 bases, with 4 bases between. This CDR3 is 11 amino acids long. The CDR3 sequence: CASRQTDTQYF. For the CDR3, the DNA is TGTGCCAGCAGACAGACAGATACGCAGTATTTT.

This clonotype showed up just a few times. One base away lies a much larger clone, so this may be a sequencing read error. The chain has TRBV20-1 and TRBJ2-7; no definite D call. Germline V gene sequence: CDR1 DFQATT, CDR2 SNEGSKA (reference sequence). V dropped 6 bases and J dropped 7 bases, with 22 bases sitting between them. The CDR3 is made up of 14 amino acids. The CDR3 loop is CSAPPHFSYNEQYF. CDR3 nucleotides: TGCAGTGCCCCCCCTCATTTCTCCTACAATGAGCAGTACTTC.

The rearrangement joins TRBV15 to TRBJ2-5; maybe TRBD2 (7 bases). The CDR3 runs to 16 residues. Deletions cut 1 base from V and 5 bases from J, with 17 bases between. Germline V gives CDR1 LNHNV, CDR2 YYDKDF (reference sequence). CDR3 residues: CATSRVPGGGRETQYF. CDR3 DNA: TGTGCCACCAGCAGAGTCCCGGGCGGGGGCAGGGAGACCCAGTACTTC. The full variable domain, rest sourced from reference TRBV15 and TRBJ2-5, is DAMVIQNPRYQVTQFGKPVTLSCSQTLNHNVMYWYQQKSSQAPKLLFHYYDKDFNNEADTPDNFQSRRPNTSFCFLDIRSPGLGDTAMYLCATSRVPGGGRETQYFGPGTRLLVL.

This clonotype was counted at least ten times. The chain is built from TRBV28 and TRBJ2-3; D is unresolved. The ends were cut back, 8 bases at V and 2 bases at J, with 8 bases in the middle. Germline values: CDR1 MDHEN, CDR2 SYDVKM. CDR3 length: 12 residues. The CDR3 sequence: CASGPNTDTQYF. The CDR3 nucleotides read TGTGCCAGCGGACCCAACACAGATACGCAGTATTTT. The entire variable domain, with the rest obtained from reference TRBV28 and TRBJ2-3, is as follows: DVKVTQSSRYLVKRTGEKVFLECVQDMDHENMFWYRQDPGLGLRLIYFSYDVKMKEKGDIPEGYSVSREKKERFSLILESASTNQTSMYLCASGPNTDTQYFGPGTRLTVL.

The sample holds a few counts of this clonotype. The chain uses TRBV21-1 and TRBJ2-6. TRBV21-1 is a listed pseudogene. This CDR3 has 18 residues. The DNA for the CDR3 is TGTGCCAGCAGCAAAGAAGAGACCGGTAGTTCCGGGGCCAACGTCCTGACTTTC. It yields the protein CASSKEETGSSGANVLTF.

The V gene is TRBV30, the J gene TRBJ2-3; either TRBD1 or TRBD2 may fit D (5 bases each). Germline assignment: CDR1 GTSNPN and CDR2 SVGIG (reference sequence). Trimming shortened V by 3 bases and J by 0 bases, and 10 bases separated the two germline ends. This CDR3 contains 14 residues. Here the CDR3 DNA reads TGTGCCTGGAGGGCAGGGAGAAGCACAGATACGCAGTATTTT. Its translation: CAWRAGRSTDTQYF. The variable domain in full, completed from reference TRBV30 and TRBJ2-3, reads SQTIHQWPATLVQPVGSPLSLECTVEGTSNPNLYWYRQAAGRGLQLLFYSVGIGQISSEVPQNLSASRPQDRQFILSSKKLLLSDSGFYLCAWRAGRSTDTQYFGPGTRLTVL.

This clonotype was seen ten or more times. This chain uses TRBV5-1 with TRBJ2-5, with 7 nucleotides matching TRBD1. Germline CDR1 SGHRS, CDR2 YFSETQ. The CDR3 length is 15 residues. The V gene end was trimmed by 4 bases and the J gene end by 0 bases; junction bases not matched to a gene: 6. The CDR3 sequence: CASSPRQGYQETQYF. The CDR3 region has the DNA TGCGCCAGCAGCCCTAGACAGGGCTACCAAGAGACCCAGTACTTC.

This clonotype was observed many times. This sequence joins TRBV28 and TRBJ2-7, with D unresolved. V shed 5 bases and J shed 4 bases, with 6 bases lying between them. Germline lookup yields CDR1 MDHEN and CDR2 SYDVKM. This CDR3 has 11 amino acids. The CDR3 protein is CASSVHYEQYF. CDR3 DNA sequence: TGTGCCAGCAGTGTCCATTACGAGCAGTACTTC.

This chain links TRBV20-1 with TRBJ1-2, with 11 bases identical to TRBD1. The germline V gene encodes CDR1 DFQATT and CDR2 SNEGSKA (reference sequence). This CDR3 is 15 amino acids long. Trimming cost V 5 bases and J 1 base; bases outside gene matches: 6. This CDR3 is CSAAGTGGFNYGYTF. CDR3 nucleotides: TGCAGTGCTGCCGGGACAGGGGGATTTAACTATGGCTACACCTTC.

The chain has TRBV4-3 and TRBJ2-7, with D hard to call. This CDR3 spans 16 amino acids. V lost 3 bases and J lost 0, with 15 bases in between. Germline lookup yields CDR1 LGHNA and CDR2 YSLEER. The CDR3 region is CASSQDGCAFSYEQYF. As DNA, the CDR3 is TGCGCCAGCAGCCAGGATGGTTGCGCTTTCTCCTACGAGCAGTACTTC.

This clonotype appeared many times. The chain is built from TRBV5-1 and TRBJ2-3; D is perhaps TRBD1 (6 bases). This CDR3 has 14 residues. V was cut by 0 bases and J by 4 bases, with 9 bases left in between. Germline V gene lookup returns CDR1 SGHRS and CDR2 YFSETQ. As DNA, the CDR3 is TGCGCCAGCAGCTTGGTACAGGGACCAGATACGCAGTATTTT. The encoded protein is CASSLVQGPDTQYF.

This clonotype was seen ten or more times. The rearrangement joins TRBV27 to TRBJ2-7, with TRBD2 identical over 8 bases. The CDR3 consists of 14 residues. CDR1 MNHEY and CDR2 SMNVEV come from the germline V gene (reference sequence). The V segment lost 6 bases and the J segment 4 bases; nucleotides outside the gene matches: 8. The CDR3 sequence: CASSPGTREYEQYF. DNA for the CDR3: TGTGCCAGCAGCCCCGGGACTAGGGAGTACGAGCAGTACTTC.

V usage is TRBV6-5 and J usage is TRBJ1-1; 9 bases align to TRBD1. This CDR3 has 14 residues. Per germline, CDR1 MNHEY and CDR2 SVGAGI. Unmatched junction bases numbered 9, after V lost 8 bases and J lost 5 bases. The CDR3 region has the DNA TGTGCCAGCCTGGTACAGGGGGCAGGAACTGAAGCTTTCTTT. Protein sequence: CASLVQGAGTEAFF.

This clonotype has more than one count but fewer than ten. The rearrangement links TRBV7-9 to TRBJ2-2, with unresolved D. With 5 bases removed from V and 0 bases from J, the gap between germline ends came to 10 bases. The CDR3 extends over 15 amino acids. The germline CDR1 and CDR2 sequences are SEHNR and FQNEAQ (reference sequence). The CDR3 loop is CASSLRPPNTGELFF. In DNA form, the CDR3 reads TGTGCCAGCAGCCTCAGGCCTCCGAACACCGGGGAGCTGTTTTTT. Looking up the rest from reference TRBV7-9 and TRBJ2-2 gives the full variable domain: DTGVSQNPRHKITKRGQNVTFRCDPISEHNRLYWYRQTLGQGPEFLTYFQNEAQLEKSRLLSDRFSAERPKGSFSTLEIQRTEQGDSAMYLCASSLRPPNTGELFFGEGSRLTVL.

J is TRBJ2-7 and V is TRBV5-5; 8 nucleotides match TRBD2. The J call may not be correct, given that the DNA end is closer to TRBJ2-5. The CDR3 is made up of 14 amino acids. Germline lookup yields CDR1 SGHKS and CDR2 YYEKEE (reference sequence). CDR3 sequence (DNA): TGTGCCAGCTCGGGCGGGGGGCCACATAGGACCCAGTACTTC. It codes for CASSGGGPHRTQYF.

This clonotype was detected a few times. This chain joins TRBV12-3 or TRBV12-4 and TRBJ2-1; 7 nucleotides align to TRBD1. This CDR3 is built from 13 residues. V gave up 5 bases and J gave up 9 bases; unmatched junction bases: 7. The CDR3 sequence is CASSADRAGEQFF. CDR3 DNA sequence: TGTGCCAGCAGTGCAGACAGGGCAGGTGAGCAGTTCTTC.

There are many counts of this clonotype. The V gene is TRBV12-3 or TRBV12-4, the J gene TRBJ2-5, with 7 positions matching TRBD2. CDR3 length equals 14 residues. The J segment lost 5 bases and the V segment lost 5 bases, leaving 8 bases of the junction unmatched. This CDR3 reads CASSPPGGGETQYF. CDR3 bases: TGTGCCAGCAGTCCTCCCGGCGGGGGTGAGACCCAGTACTTC.

This clonotype was detected ten times or more. The CDR3 loop is CASYRHGTNYGYTF. DNA for the CDR3: TGTGCCAGCTACCGCCATGGGACTAACTATGGCTACACCTTC. The V call is TRBV6-6, the J call TRBJ1-2; D is ambiguous. The CDR3 length is 14 residues. V was trimmed by 8 bases and J by 0 bases, leaving 13 bases between them. Germline-derived CDR1 and CDR2 are MNHNY and SVGAGI (reference sequence).